The entry below gives a single T cell receptor beta chain sequence along with its context. The sample comes from a study of CD8 T cells in Susac syndrome. Random hexamers were used to reverse transcribe roughly 0.5 to 1 ug of RNA. Across 54 Vbeta and 13 Jbeta, TCR beta CDR3 was amplified with immunoSEQ multiplex PCR. TCRdb called the immunoSEQ multiplex PCR reads again in MiXCR, with one record for every CDR3 protein. The table includes just over 80,000 distinct CDR3 sequences, just under 95% detected once. Per germline, CDR1 MGHRA and CDR2 YSYEKL. With 0 bases removed from V and 5 bases from J, the gap between germline ends came to 5 bases. The CDR3 covers 13 residues. The T cells that were sequenced for TCR beta were CD8+ and CD4+ cells from blood. Healthy donors acted as controls, with matching for age and sex.

The genes are TRBV4-1 and TRBJ2-1; no clear D gene. Sequenced sample: CD8+ T cells from PBMCs. The sequence came from a human donor in good health. The CDR3 loop reads CASSQDPDNEQFF. The CDR3 coding sequence is TGCGCCAGCAGCCAAGATCCCGACAATGAGCAGTTCTTC.